This TCR beta chain is drawn from a study of blood T cell repertoires in COVID-19. Study-level background: T cells, B-cell-depleted T cells, or PBMCs provided the cDNA or gDNA that served as material.

Produced via immunoSEQ multiplex PCR; TCRdb's table is partial and in-frame only. The table has 250,000 to 350,000 clones, 87% seen once. Germline CDR1 is MNHEY and CDR2 is SMNVEV (reference sequence). The CDR3 is made up of 13 amino acids. V lost 6 bases to trimming and J lost 3 bases, with 11 bases between them. Participants had their cohort set by participant-reported clinical history. This receptor was taken from a woman aged 25 to 39 who had recovered from COVID-19. The source material was PBMCs or T cells enriched from blood (not recorded which). The V call is TRBV27, the J call TRBJ1-2, with D perhaps matching TRBD1 (5 bases). The CDR3 sequence: CASSLEGHYGYTF. CDR3 coding DNA: TGTGCCAGCAGCCTGGAGGGACACTATGGCTACACCTTC.